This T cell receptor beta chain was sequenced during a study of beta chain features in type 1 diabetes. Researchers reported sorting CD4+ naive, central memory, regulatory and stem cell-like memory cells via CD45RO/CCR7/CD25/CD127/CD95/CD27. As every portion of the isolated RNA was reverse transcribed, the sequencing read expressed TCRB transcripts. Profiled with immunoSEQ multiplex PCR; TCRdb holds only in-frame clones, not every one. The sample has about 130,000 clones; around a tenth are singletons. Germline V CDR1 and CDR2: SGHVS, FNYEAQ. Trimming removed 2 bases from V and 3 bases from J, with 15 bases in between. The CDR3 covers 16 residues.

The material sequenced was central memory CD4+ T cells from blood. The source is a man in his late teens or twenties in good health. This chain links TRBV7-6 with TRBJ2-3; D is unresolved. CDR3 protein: CASSLMPSVVTDTQYF. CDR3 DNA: TGTGCCAGCAGCTTAATGCCTTCGGTGGTGACAGATACGCAGTATTTT.